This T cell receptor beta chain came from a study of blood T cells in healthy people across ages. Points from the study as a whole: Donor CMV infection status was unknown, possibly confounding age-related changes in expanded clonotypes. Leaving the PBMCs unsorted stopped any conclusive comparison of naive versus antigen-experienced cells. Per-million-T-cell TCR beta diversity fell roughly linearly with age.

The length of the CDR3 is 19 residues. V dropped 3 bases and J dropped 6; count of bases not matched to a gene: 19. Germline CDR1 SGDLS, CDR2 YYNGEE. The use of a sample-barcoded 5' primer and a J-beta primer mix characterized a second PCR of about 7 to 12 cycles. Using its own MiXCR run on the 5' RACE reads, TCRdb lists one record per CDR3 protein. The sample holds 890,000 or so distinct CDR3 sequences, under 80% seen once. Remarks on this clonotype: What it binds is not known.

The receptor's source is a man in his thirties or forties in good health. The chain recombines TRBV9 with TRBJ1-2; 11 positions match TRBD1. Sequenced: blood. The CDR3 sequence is CASSAQSRLNRGQGDGYTF. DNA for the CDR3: TGTGCCAGCAGCGCCCAAAGCCGACTAAACCGGGGACAGGGGGATGGCTACACCTTC.